The clone carrying this T cell receptor beta chain was counted only a few times. What it binds is unknown. TCRdb reanalysed the 5' RACE reads using MiXCR and keeps one entry per CDR3 protein. The table has tens of thousands of distinct CDR3 sequences, about a quarter seen once; the top ten hold 40% to 45%. These data belong to a study of T-cell memory formation after mild COVID-19. Study summary: The TCR clusters were mostly specific to one donor. Study-wide findings and caveats: Those CD4+ clones that contracted were mainly in CM and EM (CD8+ ones in EMRA). Pre-infection memory contained some responding clones, which suggested that cross-reactive memory had joined. Second-wave clones with a day 37 peak had unconfirmed SARS-CoV-2 specificity.

CDR3 length: 15 amino acids. With 5 bases removed from V and 2 bases from J, the gap between germline ends came to 10 bases. Germline assignment: CDR1 MNHEY and CDR2 SVGAGI. The rearrangement joins TRBV6-5 to TRBJ2-6; D remains ambiguous. The sample was PBMCs or a T cell subset sorted from them (not recorded which). This sequence originates from a man between 18 and 29 years old who had mild COVID-19 (a few samples of this study predate the infection). Cell type and time point are not known. The CDR3 sequence is CASSAGRAGANVLTF. The CDR3 coding sequence is TGTGCCAGCAGTGCCGGTAGGGCTGGGGCCAACGTCCTGACTTTC.